This TCR beta chain was recovered during a study of T cells after yellow fever vaccination. Notes on the study in general: Just a small share of clonotypes turned up in the CD4 compartment as well as the CD8 compartment. Most primary-vaccination clones recurred post-booster (roughly 96% CD4, over 70% CD8).

MiXCR was run by TCRdb on the 5' RACE reads, yielding one entry per CDR3 protein. The repertoire holds some 320,000 distinct CDR3 sequences, with approximately 4% as singletons. This clonotype came up a few times. Its antigen is still unknown. V lost 0 bases to trimming and J lost 2 bases; unmatched junction nucleotides: 5. Germline values: CDR1 SGHAT, CDR2 FQNNGV. There are 18 residues in the CDR3. The rearrangement joins TRBV11-2 to TRBJ2-2, with TRBD1 matching 11 bases. The material was PBMCs, obtained 5 days after the yellow fever booster vaccination. This TCR was sampled from a man aged 18 to 30 who received the YFV17D yellow fever vaccine. In DNA, the CDR3 is TGTGCCAGCAGCTTAGATCGGTGGACAGGGGGCAACACCGGGGAGCTGTTTTTT. This encodes CASSLDRWTGGNTGELFF.